This T cell receptor (beta chain) was obtained from a study of metastatic and nonmetastatic thyroid tumors. In its sample, this clone was seen a few times. The antigen remains unidentified. Study-level findings and limits: In blood and tumor, TCR beta diversity was reportedly significantly higher in malignant thyroid tumors than in benign nodules.

Thyroid surgery had not been preceded by any treatment in any patient. Per the authors' pipeline: Clinicopathological groups differed in CDR3, with these differences serving to build a distant-metastasis classifier for papillary thyroid cancer. MiXCR reprocessed the PCR reads for TCRdb. TCRdb's processing, not the authors', yielded these V and J calls. Of around 8,000 clones in the sample, around 26% are singletons; the top ten hold less than 45%. This CDR3 has 18 amino acids. The germline V gene encodes CDR1 MNHEY and CDR2 SVGAGI. Trimming stripped 3 bases from V and 1 base from J, with 21 bases between.

The V call is TRBV6-5, the J call TRBJ1-1; D perhaps matches TRBD1 (5 bases). This clonotype originated in a male donor with papillary thyroid cancer or a benign thyroid nodule (not recorded which). Some clones in this sample may be carry-over from other donors' samples. Sequenced sample: tumor tissue. DNA of the CDR3: TGTGCCAGCAGTTATTCCAGGATAGAAAGGGGCCAGAACACTGAAGCTTTCTTT. This translates into CASSYSRIERGQNTEAFF.